The T cell receptor beta chain described here comes from a study of T cell clones after liver transplantation. In the study overall: TCRbeta sequencing after a pre-transplant mixed lymphocyte reaction identified graft-donor-reactive clones, later tracked in post-transplant blood.

Sequencing was performed with immunoSEQ multiplex PCR; in TCRdb, only in-frame clones are kept and a portion is missing. The profile covers about 99,000 clones, with 75% to 90% appearing a single time and about 1% taken by the ten largest. The CDR3 extends over 17 amino acids. Deletions cut 4 bases from V and 0 bases from J, with 19 bases between. Germline V lookup: CDR1 WSHSY, CDR2 SAAADI. The source material was CD4+ T cells from blood, sampled before liver transplant. The clonotype was recovered from a human donor who received a liver transplant. The chain combines TRBV10-2 with TRBJ2-7; D may correspond to TRBD1 or TRBD2 (6 bases each). CDR3 nucleotides: TGCGCCAGCAGTGTGGGGCTGGGGGCGGGACGCTCCTACGAGCAGTACTTC. It translates to CASSVGLGAGRSYEQYF.